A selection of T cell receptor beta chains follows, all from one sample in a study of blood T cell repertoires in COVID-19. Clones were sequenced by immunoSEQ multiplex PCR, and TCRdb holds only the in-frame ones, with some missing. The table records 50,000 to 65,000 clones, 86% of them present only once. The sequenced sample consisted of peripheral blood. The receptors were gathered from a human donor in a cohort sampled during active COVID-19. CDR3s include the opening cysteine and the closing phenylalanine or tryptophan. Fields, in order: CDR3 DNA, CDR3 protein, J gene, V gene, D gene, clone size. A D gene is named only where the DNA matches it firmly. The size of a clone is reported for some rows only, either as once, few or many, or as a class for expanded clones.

CDR3nt: TGTGCCAGCAGTTCCCCAGCGGATTCACCCCTCCACTTT
CDR3aa: CASSSPADSPLHF
j_gene: TRBJ1-6
v_gene: TRBV6-5
d_gene: .
abundance: .

CDR3nt: TGCAGCGTTGAAGACCGGGGGTCAGAGACCCAGTACTTC
CDR3aa: CSVEDRGSETQYF
j_gene: TRBJ2-5
v_gene: TRBV29-1
d_gene: .
abundance: .

CDR3nt: TGTGCCAGCAGGGCCGGGAGATATAAAGAGACCCAGTACTTC
CDR3aa: CASRAGRYKETQYF
j_gene: TRBJ2-5
v_gene: TRBV7-2
d_gene: .
abundance: once

CDR3nt: TGTGCCAGCAGTTTGGCTAGCGGAGCGGCAGGAGGGCAGTTCTTC
CDR3aa: CASSLASGAAGGQFF
j_gene: TRBJ2-1
v_gene: TRBV27
d_gene: TRBD2
abundance: .

CDR3nt: TGCAGTGCTAGTTTTCCAAGGGGCAGCTCCTACGAGCAGTACTTC
CDR3aa: CSASFPRGSSYEQYF
j_gene: TRBJ2-7
v_gene: TRBV20-1
d_gene: .
abundance: .

CDR3nt: TGTGCCAGCAGCTTGAGGGCTAGCGGGAGGGCGGAGACCCAGTACTTC
CDR3aa: CASSLRASGRAETQYF
j_gene: TRBJ2-5
v_gene: TRBV7-8
d_gene: TRBD2
abundance: .

CDR3nt: TGTGCCAGCTCGGGGGGTAGGGGTAATACGCAGTATTTT
CDR3aa: CASSGGRGNTQYF
j_gene: TRBJ2-3
v_gene: TRBV27
d_gene: TRBD2
abundance: .

CDR3nt: TGTGCCAGCAGCCGACAGGACCTGACAGAAAAACTGTTTTTT
CDR3aa: CASSRQDLTEKLFF
j_gene: TRBJ1-4
v_gene: TRBV6-5
d_gene: .
abundance: .

CDR3nt: TGTGCCAGCAGTTACTACCCTAGCGGGATTACCTACAATGAGCAGTTCTTC
CDR3aa: CASSYYPSGITYNEQFF
j_gene: TRBJ2-1
v_gene: TRBV6-2/TRBV6-3
d_gene: TRBD2
abundance: .

CDR3nt: TGTGCCAGCAGTCGAGGGGGCGGTCAGCCCCAGCATTTT
CDR3aa: CASSRGGGQPQHF
j_gene: TRBJ1-5
v_gene: TRBV28
d_gene: TRBD1
abundance: .

CDR3nt: TGTGCCAGCAGCCACGGACAGGGCTTCTCCTACGAGCAGTACTTC
CDR3aa: CASSHGQGFSYEQYF
j_gene: TRBJ2-7
v_gene: TRBV6-6
d_gene: TRBD1
abundance: few

CDR3nt: TGTGCCAGCAGCTCCCCTTCGAACACTGAAGCTTTCTTT
CDR3aa: CASSSPSNTEAFF
j_gene: TRBJ1-1
v_gene: TRBV28
d_gene: .
abundance: .

CDR3nt: TGTGCCTGGGGACTAGCCAAAAACATTCAGTACTTC
CDR3aa: CAWGLAKNIQYF
j_gene: TRBJ2-4
v_gene: TRBV30
d_gene: .
abundance: once

CDR3nt: TGTGCCAGCAGTGAACACGGGACAGGGCCCTACGAGCAGTACTTC
CDR3aa: CASSEHGTGPYEQYF
j_gene: TRBJ2-7
v_gene: TRBV2
d_gene: TRBD1
abundance: .

CDR3nt: TGCGCCAGCAGCCGCACACTAGCCACGATCACAGATACGCAGTATTTT
CDR3aa: CASSRTLATITDTQYF
j_gene: TRBJ2-3
v_gene: TRBV5-1
d_gene: .
abundance: few